The clone carrying this T cell receptor beta chain has at least ten counts. Its antigen is still unknown. Germline-derived CDR1 and CDR2 are LNHDA and SQIVND (reference sequence). V lost 6 bases, J lost 4 bases, and 21 bases stayed unmatched. CDR3 length: 20 amino acids. Each CDR3 protein is one row after TCRdb ran MiXCR on the reads. Of several thousand distinct CDR3 sequences listed, about 15% are singletons. This specimen belongs to a study of liver allograft versus peripheral blood T cells. Study in general: Graft-liver T cell receptor repertoires were compared against recipient peripheral blood repertoires. The study, taken as a whole, reports: There were reportedly differences between T cell receptor repertoires inside liver allografts and those in peripheral blood.

This receptor was taken from a human patient who had a liver transplant. The graft donor may account for some of the T cells. The chain employs TRBV19 and TRBJ2-2, with 9 bases lining up with TRBD2. This chain's CDR3 is CASSPPRRASGRLGTGELFF. DNA of the CDR3: TGTGCCAGTAGCCCCCCCCGAAGGGCCAGCGGGAGGTTGGGCACCGGGGAGCTGTTTTTT.